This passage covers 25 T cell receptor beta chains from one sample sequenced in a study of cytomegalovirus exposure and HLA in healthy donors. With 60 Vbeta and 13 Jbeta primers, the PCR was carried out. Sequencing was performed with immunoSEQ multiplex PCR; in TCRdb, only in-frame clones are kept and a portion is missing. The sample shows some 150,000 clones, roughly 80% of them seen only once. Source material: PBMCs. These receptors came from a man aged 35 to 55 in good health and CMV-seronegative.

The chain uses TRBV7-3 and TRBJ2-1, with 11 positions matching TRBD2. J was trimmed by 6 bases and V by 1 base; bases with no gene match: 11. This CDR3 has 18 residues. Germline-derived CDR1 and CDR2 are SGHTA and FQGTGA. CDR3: CASSLKASGGPFGNEQFF. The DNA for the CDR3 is TGTGCCAGCAGCTTAAAGGCTAGCGGGGGGCCTTTCGGCAATGAGCAGTTCTTC.

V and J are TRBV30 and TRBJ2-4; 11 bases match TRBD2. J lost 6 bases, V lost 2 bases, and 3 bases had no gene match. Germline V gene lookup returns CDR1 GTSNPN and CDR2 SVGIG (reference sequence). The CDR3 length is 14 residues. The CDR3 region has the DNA TGTGCCTGGAGTCTAGCGGGGGGAGGAAACATTCAGTACTTC. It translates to CAWSLAGGGNIQYF.

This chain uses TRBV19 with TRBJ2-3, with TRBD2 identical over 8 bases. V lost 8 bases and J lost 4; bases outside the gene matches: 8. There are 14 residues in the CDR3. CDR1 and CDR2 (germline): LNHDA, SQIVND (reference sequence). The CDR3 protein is CASAGAGGADTQYF. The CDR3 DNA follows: TGTGCCAGTGCTGGGGCGGGGGGTGCAGATACGCAGTATTTT.

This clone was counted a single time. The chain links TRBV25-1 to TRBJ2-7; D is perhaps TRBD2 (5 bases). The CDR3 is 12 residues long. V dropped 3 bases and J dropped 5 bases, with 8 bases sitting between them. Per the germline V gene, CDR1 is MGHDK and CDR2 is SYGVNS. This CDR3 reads CASSEWENEQYF. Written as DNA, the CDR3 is TGTGCCAGCAGTGAGTGGGAGAACGAGCAGTACTTC.

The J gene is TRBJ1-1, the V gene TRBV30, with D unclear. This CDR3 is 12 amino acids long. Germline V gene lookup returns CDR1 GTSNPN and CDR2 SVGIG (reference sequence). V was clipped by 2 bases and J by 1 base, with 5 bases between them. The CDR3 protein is CAWSRWNTEAFF. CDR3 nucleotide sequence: TGTGCCTGGAGTCGGTGGAACACTGAAGCTTTCTTT.

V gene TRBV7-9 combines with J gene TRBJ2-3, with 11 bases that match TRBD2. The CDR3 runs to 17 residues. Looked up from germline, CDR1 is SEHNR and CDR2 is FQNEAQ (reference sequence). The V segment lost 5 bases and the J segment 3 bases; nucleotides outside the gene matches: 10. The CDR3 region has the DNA TGTGCCAGCAGCCCACGACTAGCGGGGATGTGGACAGATACGCAGTATTTT. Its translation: CASSPRLAGMWTDTQYF. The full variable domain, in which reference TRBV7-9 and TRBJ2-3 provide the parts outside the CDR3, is DTGVSQNPRHKITKRGQNVTFRCDPISEHNRLYWYRQTLGQGPEFLTYFQNEAQLEKSRLLSDRFSAERPKGSFSTLEIQRTEQGDSAMYLCASSPRLAGMWTDTQYFGPGTRLTVL.

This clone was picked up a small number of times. CDR3 nucleotide sequence: TGCGCCAGCAGCTTGAATTGGGGCACTGATGAAAAACTGTTTTTT. Amino acid sequence: CASSLNWGTDEKLFF. The chain joins TRBV5-1 to TRBJ1-4, with D perhaps matching TRBD1 (5 bases). The CDR3 has 15 residues. The germline V and J ends were trimmed by 1 base and 6 bases, with 13 bases remaining between them. Germline lookup yields CDR1 SGHRS and CDR2 YFSETQ.

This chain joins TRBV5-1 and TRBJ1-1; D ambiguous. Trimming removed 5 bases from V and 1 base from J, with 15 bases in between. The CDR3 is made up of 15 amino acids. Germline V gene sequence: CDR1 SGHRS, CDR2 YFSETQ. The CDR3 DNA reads TGCGCCAGCAGTGATGCGAGTGTCGGGAACACTGAAGCTTTCTTT. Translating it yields CASSDASVGNTEAFF.

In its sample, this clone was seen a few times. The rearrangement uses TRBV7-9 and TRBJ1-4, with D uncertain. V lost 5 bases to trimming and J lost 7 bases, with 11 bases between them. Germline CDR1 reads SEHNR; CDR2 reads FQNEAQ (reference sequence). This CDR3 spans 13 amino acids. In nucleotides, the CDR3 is TGTGCCAGCAGCAGTTCCCTCGGTGAAAAACTGTTTTTT. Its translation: CASSSSLGEKLFF.

CDR3 sequence: CASHGTSGSYNEQFF. The CDR3 coding sequence is TGTGCCAGCCACGGGACTAGCGGGTCCTACAATGAGCAGTTCTTC. The chain links TRBV7-2 to TRBJ2-1, with TRBD2 identical over 12 bases. The CDR3 loop spans 15 amino acids. From germline, CDR1 is SGHTA and CDR2 FQGNSA. Losses at the gene ends were 8 bases for V and 1 base for J; bases not matched to a gene: 3.

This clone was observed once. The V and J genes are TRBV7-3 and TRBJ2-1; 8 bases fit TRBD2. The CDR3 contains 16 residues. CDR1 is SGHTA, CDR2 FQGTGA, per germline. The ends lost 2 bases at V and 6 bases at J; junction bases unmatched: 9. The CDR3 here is CASSLSPGTRPNEQFF. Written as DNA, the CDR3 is TGTGCCAGCAGCTTATCCCCCGGGACTAGGCCCAATGAGCAGTTCTTC.

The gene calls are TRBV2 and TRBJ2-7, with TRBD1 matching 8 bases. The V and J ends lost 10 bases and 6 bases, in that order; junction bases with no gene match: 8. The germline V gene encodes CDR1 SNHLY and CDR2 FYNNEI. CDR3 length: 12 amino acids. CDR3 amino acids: CANGQGSGEQYF. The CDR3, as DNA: TGTGCCAATGGACAGGGAAGTGGCGAGCAGTACTTC.

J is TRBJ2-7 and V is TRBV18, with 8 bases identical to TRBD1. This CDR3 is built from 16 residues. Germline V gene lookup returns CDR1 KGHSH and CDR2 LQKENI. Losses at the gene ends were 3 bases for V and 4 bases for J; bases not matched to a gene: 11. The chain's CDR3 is CASSPGYRDRRYEQYF. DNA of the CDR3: TGTGCCAGCTCACCGGGGTACCGGGACAGGCGGTACGAGCAGTACTTC.

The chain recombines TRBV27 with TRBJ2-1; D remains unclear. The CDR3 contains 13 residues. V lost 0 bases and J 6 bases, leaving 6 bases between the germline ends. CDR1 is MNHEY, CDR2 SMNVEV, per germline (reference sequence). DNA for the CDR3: TGTGCCAGCAGTTTATCGGGCAGCAATGAGCAGTTCTTC. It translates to CASSLSGSNEQFF.

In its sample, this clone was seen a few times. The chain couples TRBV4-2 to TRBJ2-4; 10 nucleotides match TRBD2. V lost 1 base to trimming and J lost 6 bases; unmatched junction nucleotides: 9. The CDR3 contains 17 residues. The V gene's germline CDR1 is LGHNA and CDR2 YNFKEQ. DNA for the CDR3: TGTGCCAGCAGCCAAGTCAGCGGGGGGGCAGGGGGAAACATTCAGTACTTC. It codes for CASSQVSGGAGGNIQYF.

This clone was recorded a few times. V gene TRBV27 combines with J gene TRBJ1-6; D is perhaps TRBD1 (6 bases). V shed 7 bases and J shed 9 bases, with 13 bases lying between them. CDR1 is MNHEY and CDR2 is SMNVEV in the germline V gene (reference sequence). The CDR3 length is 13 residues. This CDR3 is CASNRVLGSPLHF. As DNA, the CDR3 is TGTGCCAGCAACAGGGTTCTTGGTTCACCCCTCCACTTT.

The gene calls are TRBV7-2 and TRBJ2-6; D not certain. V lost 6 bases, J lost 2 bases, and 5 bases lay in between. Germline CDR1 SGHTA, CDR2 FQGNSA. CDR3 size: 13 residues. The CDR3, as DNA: TGTGCCAGCAGTCAGACTGGGGCCAACGTCCTGACTTTC. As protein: CASSQTGANVLTF. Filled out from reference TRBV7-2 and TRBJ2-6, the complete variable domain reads GAGVSQSPSNKVTEKGKDVELRCDPISGHTALYWYRQSLGQGLEFLIYFQGNSAPDKSGLPSDRFSAERTGGSVSTLTIQRTQQEDSAVYLCASSQTGANVLTFGAGSRLTVL.

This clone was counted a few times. Here the CDR3 DNA reads TGTGCCAGCAGTTCCAGGGGGCGACCAGATACGCAGTATTTT. Its protein product is CASSSRGRPDTQYF. The gene calls are TRBV27 and TRBJ2-3; 8 bases agree with TRBD1. The CDR3 is 14 residues long. V lost 4 bases and J lost 4; bases outside the gene matches: 4. Germline assignment: CDR1 MNHEY and CDR2 SMNVEV (reference sequence).

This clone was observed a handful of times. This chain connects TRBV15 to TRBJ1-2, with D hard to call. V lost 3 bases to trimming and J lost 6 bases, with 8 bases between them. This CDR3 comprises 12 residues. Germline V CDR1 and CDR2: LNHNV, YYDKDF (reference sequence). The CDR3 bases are TGTGCCACCAGCAGGCGGGGAGATGGCTACACCTTC. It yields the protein CATSRRGDGYTF.

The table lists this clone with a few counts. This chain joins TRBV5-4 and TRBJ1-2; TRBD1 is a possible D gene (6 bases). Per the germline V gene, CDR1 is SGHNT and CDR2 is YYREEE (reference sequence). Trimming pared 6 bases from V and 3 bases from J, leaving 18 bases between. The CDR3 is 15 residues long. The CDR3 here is CASIPEGGVDYGYTF. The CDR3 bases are TGTGCCAGCATCCCCGAGGGGGGGGTTGACTATGGCTACACCTTC.

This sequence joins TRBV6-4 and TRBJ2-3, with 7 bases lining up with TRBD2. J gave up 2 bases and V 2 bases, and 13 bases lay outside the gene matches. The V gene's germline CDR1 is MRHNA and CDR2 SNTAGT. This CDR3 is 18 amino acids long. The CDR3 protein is CASSDPSGVRGFTDTQYF. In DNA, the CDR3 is TGTGCCAGCAGTGACCCCTCCGGGGTGCGGGGGTTCACAGATACGCAGTATTTT.

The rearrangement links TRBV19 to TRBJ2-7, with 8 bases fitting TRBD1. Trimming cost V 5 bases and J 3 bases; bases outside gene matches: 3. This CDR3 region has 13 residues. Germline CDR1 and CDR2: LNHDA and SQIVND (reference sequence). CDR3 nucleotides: TGTGCCAGTAGTTCAGGGGGCAACTACGAGCAGTACTTC. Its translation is CASSSGGNYEQYF.

The CDR3 coding sequence is TGCGCCAGCGGGGGGGACTTCACTCAAAGCACAGATACGCAGTATTTT. Translated: CASGGDFTQSTDTQYF. The chain couples TRBV10-2 to TRBJ2-3; 7 nucleotides match TRBD2. V trimming: 8 bases; J trimming: 0 bases; junction bases outside the gene matches: 11. The length of the CDR3 is 16 residues. The germline V gene has CDR1 WSHSY and CDR2 SAAADI.

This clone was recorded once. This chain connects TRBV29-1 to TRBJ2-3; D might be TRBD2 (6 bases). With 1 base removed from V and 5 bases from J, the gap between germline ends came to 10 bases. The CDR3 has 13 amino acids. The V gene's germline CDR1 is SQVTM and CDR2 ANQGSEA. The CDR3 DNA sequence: TGCAGCGTTGAAGGACTAGACTTAGATACGCAGTATTTT. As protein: CSVEGLDLDTQYF.

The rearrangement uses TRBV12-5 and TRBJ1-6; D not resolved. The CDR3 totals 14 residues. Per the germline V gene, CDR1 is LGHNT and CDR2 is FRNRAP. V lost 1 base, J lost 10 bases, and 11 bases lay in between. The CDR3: CASGLGEPGSPLHF. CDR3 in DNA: TGTGCTAGTGGTTTGGGGGAGCCGGGGTCACCCCTCCACTTT.